The 15 T cell receptor beta chains below all came from one sample that was sequenced in a study of CD8+ T cells in alopecia areata. Treatment of the sample: oral pan-JAK inhibitor, 5-10 mg twice daily. As the sequencing template, cDNA was produced by extracting RNA and reverse transcribing it. Profiled with immunoSEQ multiplex PCR; TCRdb holds only in-frame clones, not every one. Of about 200,000 clones in the sample, roughly two fifths were seen once. The source material was CD4+ T cells sorted from blood, sampled between weeks 30 and 35, from a patient treated with tofacitinib. All receptors derive from a human donor with alopecia areata.

The gene calls are TRBV2 and TRBJ2-1; 8 bases line up with TRBD2. Germline-derived CDR1 and CDR2 are SNHLY and FYNNEI. The CDR3 extends over 15 amino acids. Trimming at V came to 5 bases and at J to 3 bases, leaving 6 bases not matched to a gene. DNA of the CDR3: TGTGCCAGCAGTTCTCCCGGGACTAGCTACAATGAGCAGTTCTTC. Its protein product is CASSSPGTSYNEQFF.

V gene TRBV30 combines with J gene TRBJ2-2; TRBD1 agrees at 11 bases. The ends lost 5 bases at V and 4 bases at J; junction bases unmatched: 3. This CDR3 contains 14 residues. The V gene's germline CDR1 is GTSNPN and CDR2 SVGIG (reference sequence). In nucleotides, the CDR3 is TGTGCCTGGGGACAGGGGGCCACCACCGGGGAGCTGTTTTTT. Translation gives CAWGQGATTGELFF.

V and J are TRBV19 and TRBJ1-1, with unresolved D. CDR3 length: 13 residues. The germline V and J ends were trimmed by 3 bases and 1 base, with 6 bases remaining between them. The germline V gene encodes CDR1 LNHDA and CDR2 SQIVND (reference sequence). As DNA, the CDR3 is TGTGCCAGTAGTATCACCCGGAACACTGAAGCTTTCTTT. It translates to CASSITRNTEAFF.

The gene calls are TRBV29-1 and TRBJ2-7; 7 bases map to TRBD1. Trimming at V came to 2 bases and at J to 2 bases, leaving 3 bases not matched to a gene. From germline, CDR1 is SQVTM and CDR2 ANQGSEA. The CDR3 spans 13 residues. The CDR3 DNA reads TGCAGCGTTGAAAGGCAGGGGGCCTACGAGCAGTACTTC. Its translation is CSVERQGAYEQYF.

This clone was seen a handful of times. Compared with germline, one end of the junction differs, possibly owing to a read error. The V gene is TRBV6-1, the J gene TRBJ1-1; D is uncertain. The CDR3 consists of 8 residues. Germline V lookup: CDR1 MNHNS, CDR2 SASEGT. The CDR3 DNA reads as TGTGCCAGCAGCGAAGCTTTCTTT. Encoded protein: CASSEAFF.

This clone turned up a few times. The chain links TRBV11-2 to TRBJ2-3; possibly TRBD1 for D (5 bases). Germline CDR1 reads SGHAT; CDR2 reads FQNNGV. This CDR3 is 15 amino acids long. V was cut by 4 bases and J by 3 bases, with 14 bases left in between. The CDR3 reads CASSSLQGPTDTQYF. The CDR3, as DNA: TGTGCCAGCAGCTCCCTCCAGGGCCCGACAGATACGCAGTATTTT.

The table lists this clone with a few counts. The J gene is TRBJ1-1, the V gene TRBV6-5; TRBD1 might be the D (6 bases). Per germline, CDR1 MNHEY and CDR2 SVGAGI. The CDR3 is 13 amino acids. The V end lost 6 bases, the J end lost 8 bases, and 16 bases lay between the germline ends. The CDR3 region is CASRPQHQGEAFF. CDR3 coding DNA: TGTGCCAGCAGACCTCAACATCAGGGGGAAGCTTTCTTT.

The J gene is TRBJ1-1, the V gene TRBV19; D unresolved. The CDR3 sequence is 14 residues long. V lost 5 bases and J 3 bases, leaving 13 bases between the germline ends. Germline V gene sequence: CDR1 LNHDA, CDR2 SQIVND (reference sequence). DNA of the CDR3: TGTGCCAGTAGTCGCCGCCCCGGGGACACTGAAGCTTTCTTT. Translating it yields CASSRRPGDTEAFF.

This clone was counted only a few times. The junction does not match germline at one end; this may be a read error. The genes are TRBV6-5 and TRBJ2-7; 7 bases are a match to TRBD1. Germline CDR1 and CDR2: MNHEY and SVGAGI. The length of the CDR3 is 11 residues. The CDR3: CASGFHGTEPF. Here the CDR3 DNA reads TGTGCCAGCGGGTTCCACGGGACAGAACCCTTC.

This clone was found a few times. The J gene is TRBJ2-7, the V gene TRBV9; TRBD2 matches at 9 bases. The CDR3 totals 16 residues. The germline V gene encodes CDR1 SGDLS and CDR2 YYNGEE. Trimming removed 0 bases from V and 2 bases from J; junction bases left unmatched: 6. CDR3 coding DNA: TGTGCCAGCAGCGTAGGGAATAGCGGGGGTCCCTACGAGCAGTACTTC. Translated, it gives CASSVGNSGGPYEQYF. The variable domain in full, completed from reference TRBV9 and TRBJ2-7, reads DSGVTQTPKHLITATGQRVTLRCSPRSGDLSVYWYQQSLDQGLQFLIQYYNGEERAKGNILERFSAQQFPDLHSELNLSSLELGDSALYFCASSVGNSGGPYEQYFGPGTRLTVT.

This clone was seen a few times. The chain carries TRBV5-1 and TRBJ1-5; D remains ambiguous. The CDR3 loop spans 14 amino acids. Trimming took off 0 bases at V and 7 bases at J, with 11 bases between the two ends. Germline CDR1 SGHRS, CDR2 YFSETQ. The CDR3 bases are TGCGCCAGCAGCTTGGGCCTAGAAAACCAGCCCCAGCATTTT. Its protein product is CASSLGLENQPQHF.

This clone was counted a few times. The chain is built from TRBV18 and TRBJ2-2; tentatively, D is TRBD1 (6 bases). The length of the CDR3 is 14 residues. The germline CDR1 and CDR2 sequences are KGHSH and LQKENI. Trimming took off 4 bases at V and 4 bases at J, with 10 bases between the two ends. DNA for the CDR3: TGTGCCAGCTCACGCCAAGGGGGCACCGGGGAGCTGTTTTTT. It codes for CASSRQGGTGELFF.

This clone was seen only a few times. J is TRBJ2-1 and V is TRBV29-1; 11 bases fit TRBD2. The germline V gene has CDR1 SQVTM and CDR2 ANQGSEA. V gave up 1 base and J gave up 5 bases; unmatched junction bases: 4. The CDR3 covers 15 residues. CDR3 in DNA: TGCAGCGTTGAAGCGCTAGCGGGAGGTAACAATGAGCAGTTCTTC. Translating gives CSVEALAGGNNEQFF.

The chain uses TRBV7-9 and TRBJ2-3, with D hard to call. CDR3 size: 13 residues. CDR1 and CDR2 (germline): SEHNR, FQNEAQ (reference sequence). V lost 2 bases and J 4 bases, leaving 7 bases between the germline ends. Here the CDR3 reads CASSLMSADTQYF. DNA of the CDR3: TGTGCCAGCAGCTTAATGTCTGCAGATACGCAGTATTTT. Full variable domain (rest looked up from reference TRBV7-9 and TRBJ2-3): DTGVSQNPRHKITKRGQNVTFRCDPISEHNRLYWYRQTLGQGPEFLTYFQNEAQLEKSRLLSDRFSAERPKGSFSTLEIQRTEQGDSAMYLCASSLMSADTQYFGPGTRLTVL.

The chain combines TRBV29-1 with TRBJ1-1; 7 nucleotides match TRBD1. The germline V gene has CDR1 SQVTM and CDR2 ANQGSEA. The CDR3 is 16 residues long. J gave up 5 bases and V 4 bases, and 16 bases lay outside the gene matches. CDR3 residues: CSVVIWQGVVGTEAFF. For the CDR3, the DNA is TGCAGCGTTGTGATTTGGCAGGGGGTGGTGGGTACTGAAGCTTTCTTT.